The 5 T cell receptor beta chains presented below share a single source sample, sequenced in a study of blood T cell repertoires in COVID-19 (dated by TCRdb to about 2020). The library was produced with the immunoSEQ multiplex PCR assay. In its TCRdb copy, this immuneACCESS table keeps in-frame sequences only and misses some clones. Where compared with another copy, unresolved V genes explain less than half of these, and the others have no known cause. The sample yields 150,000 to 200,000 clones; 86% were counted once. The ten largest clonotypes hold 2.5% to 4% of the sample. The specimen was peripheral blood. These receptors came from an older man with acute or convalescent COVID-19.

CDR3 loop: CATVDTPGYNEQFF. CDR3 nucleotides: TGTGCCACCGTCGACACCCCCGGTTACAATGAGCAGTTCTTC. This chain uses TRBV15 with TRBJ2-1; D unclear. V lost 8 bases and J 4 bases, leaving 15 bases between the germline ends. The CDR3 is 14 residues long. Germline V CDR1 and CDR2: LNHNV, YYDKDF (reference sequence).

The CDR3 is CASSPRPLGDTEAFF. For the CDR3, the DNA is TGTGCCAGCAGTCCCCGACCGTTAGGGGACACTGAAGCTTTCTTT. The chain uses TRBV7-3 and TRBJ1-1, with D possibly TRBD1 on 5 matching bases. Trimming took off 6 bases at V and 3 bases at J, with 17 bases between the two ends. Germline values: CDR1 SGHTA, CDR2 FQGTGA. There are 15 residues in the CDR3.

The J gene is TRBJ2-7, the V gene TRBV30, with 12 bases identical to TRBD2. The V and J ends lost 4 bases and 6 bases, in that order; junction bases with no gene match: 7. This CDR3 has 14 amino acids. The germline CDR1 and CDR2 sequences are GTSNPN and SVGIG (reference sequence). CDR3 coding DNA: TGTGCCTGGATTAGGACTAGCGGGACAGGCGAGCAGTACTTC. This gives the protein CAWIRTSGTGEQYF.

This clone has just a few counts. This chain uses TRBV2 with TRBJ1-5; D might be TRBD1 (5 bases). The CDR3 consists of 14 residues. The ends were cut back, 6 bases at V and 3 bases at J, with 12 bases in the middle. Germline V gene lookup returns CDR1 SNHLY and CDR2 FYNNEI. Here the CDR3 DNA reads TGTGCCAGCAGATTACAGGCTAACAATCAGCCCCAGCATTTT. Translated, it gives CASRLQANNQPQHF.

V is TRBV5-1 and J is TRBJ2-1; maybe TRBD2 (6 bases). Germline V CDR1 and CDR2: SGHRS, YFSETQ. The CDR3 consists of 15 residues. V was pared by 3 bases and J by 8 bases, with 18 bases between. This CDR3 reads CASSWAGSGSDEQFF. CDR3 coding DNA: TGCGCCAGCAGCTGGGCGGGGAGTGGATCGGATGAGCAGTTCTTC.